Listed below are T cell receptor beta chains from one sample, sequenced in a study of T cells and copy number aberrations in small-cell lung cancer. TCRdb's copy holds only in-frame clones and misses some; the assay was immunoSEQ multiplex PCR. This table has about 6,600 clones, 65% to 85% appearing once. What was sequenced was normal tissue next to the tumor. The source is a woman aged 70 to 79 with small cell lung cancer. Some clones in this sample may be carry-over from other donors' samples. Each CDR3 is given with its conserved first and last residue. A D gene is named only where the DNA matches it firmly. Size tells how often a clone was seen (once, few, many) or the class of an expanded clone, and some rows leave it out.

NA	TRBV30	TRBD1	TRBJ2-7	14	CAWGRTGGLGEQYF	TGTGCCTGGGGAAGGACAGGGGGTTTAGGCGAGCAGTACTTC
once	TRBV7-6	TRBD2	TRBJ2-5	15	CASSFTREGGETQYF	TGTGCCAGCAGCTTTACGCGGGAGGGCGGGGAGACCCAGTACTTC
NA	TRBV9	TRBD2	TRBJ2-1	16	CASSPGTSGSPNEQFF	TGTGCCAGCAGCCCGGGGACTAGCGGGAGCCCCAATGAGCAGTTCTTC
large	TRBV19	NA	TRBJ1-1	13	CASSDRLNTEAFF	TGTGCCAGTAGTGATCGGCTAAACACTGAAGCTTTCTTT
NA	TRBV28	TRBD1	TRBJ2-7	15	CASSFTTGGAYEQYF	TGTGCCAGCAGTTTCACGACAGGGGGCGCGTACGAGCAGTACTTC
NA	TRBV11-3	TRBD2	TRBJ2-1	15	CASSPRLAGANEQFF	TGTGCCAGCAGCCCCAGACTAGCGGGAGCCAATGAGCAGTTCTTC
NA	TRBV6-6	NA	TRBJ1-2	11	CASSMADGYTF	TGTGCCAGCAGTATGGCAGACGGCTACACCTTC
once	TRBV5-1	TRBD1	TRBJ1-2	15	CASSEGQGGTYGYTF	TGCGCCAGCAGCGAGGGACAGGGGGGTACATATGGCTACACCTTC
NA	TRBV27	TRBD2	TRBJ2-7	15	CASSLSSAGVYEQYF	TGTGCCAGCAGTTTATCATCAGCGGGAGTTTACGAGCAGTACTTC
large	TRBV6-5	NA	TRBJ2-1	15	CASSRSRGFVNEQFF	TGTGCCAGCAGTCGGTCACGGGGTTTTGTTAATGAGCAGTTCTTC
few	TRBV11-2	NA	TRBJ2-5	14	CASSSGGVGETQYF	TGTGCCAGCAGCTCCGGCGGCGTTGGGGAGACCCAGTACTTC
NA	TRBV15	NA	TRBJ2-3	11	CATGRGDTQYF	TGTGCCACCGGGAGGGGGGATACGCAGTATTTT
NA	TRBV11-1	TRBD1	TRBJ1-1	17	CASSLVPGGRGQAEAFF	TGTGCCAGCAGCTTAGTTCCCGGAGGCAGGGGGCAAGCTGAAGCTTTCTTT
NA	TRBV11-2	NA	TRBJ2-1	16	CASSPRGRTGDNEQFF	TGTGCCAGCAGCCCCCGAGGCAGGACTGGTGACAATGAGCAGTTCTTC
once	TRBV28	NA	TRBJ2-3	14	CASSPPVPTDTQYF	TGTGCCAGCAGTCCCCCTGTTCCCACAGATACGCAGTATTTT
once	TRBV7-2	TRBD1	TRBJ1-5	13	CASSYQGDQPQHF	TGTGCCAGCAGCTATCAGGGGGATCAGCCCCAGCATTTT
once	TRBV30	TRBD1	TRBJ2-7	14	CAWSVGQGAHEQYF	TGTGCCTGGAGTGTTGGGCAGGGGGCCCACGAGCAGTACTTC
NA	TRBV30	NA	TRBJ2-1	12	CAWSAGAGEQFF	TGTGCCTGGAGTGCGGGAGCCGGTGAGCAGTTCTTC
NA	TRBV11-2	NA	TRBJ2-3	14	CASSSLGPTDTQYF	TGTGCCAGCAGCTCGCTTGGGCCCACAGATACGCAGTATTTT
NA	TRBV4-1	NA	TRBJ1-1	16	CASSHRMTGVNTEAFF	TGCGCCAGCAGCCACCGAATGACAGGTGTGAACACTGAAGCTTTCTTT
NA	TRBV20-1	NA	TRBJ2-2	11	CSGEIAGELFF	TGCAGTGGGGAGATCGCCGGGGAGCTGTTTTTT
NA	TRBV30	NA	TRBJ1-5	13	CAWSVAGAQPQHF	TGTGCCTGGAGTGTAGCAGGGGCACAGCCCCAGCATTTT
few	TRBV28	TRBD1	TRBJ1-5	16	CASSRGQQGFDQPQHF	TGTGCCAGCAGTCGGGGGCAACAGGGGTTTGATCAGCCCCAGCATTTT
NA	TRBV28	TRBD1	TRBJ2-1	14	CASSFWDRYNEQFF	TGTGCCAGCAGCTTTTGGGACAGATACAATGAGCAGTTCTTC
NA	TRBV7-6	TRBD2	TRBJ2-2	18	CASSLVLAGGIGTGELFF	TGTGCCAGCAGCTTAGTGCTAGCGGGAGGGATTGGCACCGGGGAGCTGTTTTTT
NA	TRBV29-1	NA	TRBJ2-1	14	CSVGGSGAINEQFF	TGCAGCGTTGGGGGGTCAGGGGCCATCAATGAGCAGTTCTTC
NA	TRBV4-2	TRBD2	TRBJ2-3	17	CASSQGASGSGTDTQYF	TGTGCCAGCAGCCAAGGGGCTAGCGGGAGTGGCACAGATACGCAGTATTTT
few	TRBV21-1	NA	TRBJ1-2	14	CAYLTGPQGGGYTF	TGTGCCTACTTAACCGGGCCCCAGGGCGGTGGCTACACCTTC
NA	TRBV9	NA	TRBJ2-3	14	CASSVGRATDTQYF	TGTGCCAGCAGCGTAGGTCGGGCGACAGATACGCAGTATTTT
NA	TRBV7-9	NA	TRBJ2-3	14	CASSHGEQGREAYF	TGTGCCAGCAGCCACGGGGAACAGGGGAGGGAAGCGTATTTT
NA	TRBV5-1	NA	TRBJ2-2	15	CASSLAQGGAGELFF	TGCGCCAGCAGCTTGGCGCAGGGTGGGGCCGGGGAGCTGTTTTTT
NA	TRBV9	TRBD2	TRBJ2-3	14	CASSDSGSTDTQYF	TGTGCCAGCAGCGATAGCGGGAGTACAGATACGCAGTATTTT
NA	TRBV5-1	TRBD1	TRBJ2-7	14	CASSGTGGSYEQYF	TGCGCCAGCAGCGGGACAGGGGGCTCCTACGAGCAGTACTTC
few	TRBV29-1	NA	TRBJ2-3	13	CSVPREGADTQYF	TGCAGCGTTCCGAGGGAGGGGGCAGATACGCAGTATTTT
NA	TRBV5-1	NA	TRBJ1-2	15	CVSSLDGGANYGYTF	TGCGTCAGCAGCTTGGACGGGGGGGCAAACTATGGCTACACCTTC
few	TRBV2	TRBD2	TRBJ2-5	18	CASGRIGLAGDVTETQYF	TGTGCCAGCGGACGGATCGGACTAGCGGGAGATGTCACGGAGACCCAGTACTTC
NA	TRBV19	TRBD1	TRBJ2-2	16	CASSTRTGITIGELFF	TGTGCCAGTAGTACAAGGACAGGGATAACGATCGGGGAGCTGTTTTTT
NA	TRBV11-3	TRBD2	TRBJ2-1	15	CASSLLAGINNEQFF	TGTGCCAGCAGCTTACTAGCGGGAATAAACAATGAGCAGTTCTTC
NA	TRBV4-1	TRBD1	TRBJ1-2	16	CASSQDSAGGPYGYTF	TGCGCCAGCAGCCAAGATTCGGCAGGGGGCCCCTATGGCTACACCTTC
NA	TRBV18	NA	TRBJ2-7	14	CASSPRKDSYEQYF	TGTGCCAGCTCACCCCGAAAGGACAGCTACGAGCAGTACTTC
NA	TRBV18	NA	TRBJ1-2	16	CASSPSQNLANYGYTF	TGTGCCAGCTCACCGTCGCAGAACCTAGCTAACTATGGCTACACCTTC
NA	TRBV5-4	NA	TRBJ2-5	14	CASSLSDREGAQYF	TGTGCCAGCAGCTTGTCCGACAGGGAGGGGGCCCAGTACTTC
NA	TRBV29-1	NA	TRBJ2-3	10	CSVESDTQYF	TGCAGCGTTGAGTCGGATACGCAGTATTTT
NA	TRBV28	TRBD2	TRBJ2-3	13	CASSPGGGNTQYF	TGTGCCAGCAGTCCCGGGGGGGGGAATACGCAGTATTTT
few	TRBV11-2	NA	TRBJ2-7	14	CASSLDGNPYEQYF	TGTGCCAGCAGCTTAGACGGCAATCCCTACGAGCAGTACTTC
NA	TRBV7-9	NA	TRBJ2-7	17	CASSLSPEIGHSYEQYF	TGTGCCAGCAGCTTATCCCCGGAGATAGGTCACTCCTACGAGCAGTACTTC
few	TRBV18	TRBD2	TRBJ2-3	19	CASSRATQLAGPYTDTQYF	TGTGCCAGCTCACGTGCGACCCAACTAGCGGGGCCATACACAGATACGCAGTATTTT
NA	TRBV30	NA	TRBJ1-5	15	CAWSEWGGLAQPQHF	TGTGCCTGGAGCGAATGGGGGGGCTTGGCTCAGCCCCAGCATTTT
NA	TRBV19	TRBD1	TRBJ2-7	15	CASMGPGTGSHEQYF	TGTGCCAGTATGGGCCCCGGGACAGGGTCCCACGAGCAGTACTTC
NA	TRBV27	TRBD2	TRBJ2-7	15	CASSLASGPSYEQYF	TGTGCCAGCAGTTTAGCTAGCGGACCCTCCTACGAGCAGTACTTC
NA	TRBV7-7	NA	TRBJ2-1	13	CASSLGQNNEQFF	TGTGCTAGCAGCTTAGGACAGAACAATGAGCAGTTCTTC
NA	TRBV5-6	NA	TRBJ1-2	14	CASSLYRVSIGYTF	TGTGCCAGCAGCTTATACAGAGTATCTATCGGCTACACCTTC
NA	TRBV15	NA	TRBJ1-4	17	CATSRDQIGRDGEKLFF	TGTGCCACCAGCAGAGATCAAATAGGGAGGGACGGTGAAAAACTGTTTTTT
few	TRBV27	TRBD2	TRBJ2-7	14	CASSLGGTSYEQYF	TGTGCCAGCAGTTTGGGGGGGACCTCCTACGAGCAGTACTTC
NA	TRBV19	NA	TRBJ2-2	16	CASSPRGTPYTGELFF	TGTGCCAGTTCCCCGAGGGGGACTCCCTACACCGGGGAGCTGTTTTTT
NA	TRBV28	NA	TRBJ1-6	14	CASSPAGRNSPLHF	TGTGCCAGCAGCCCCGCAGGGCGCAATTCACCCCTCCACTTT
NA	TRBV29-1	TRBD1	TRBJ2-2	18	CSVGGTGDTPSNTGELFF	TGCAGCGTTGGGGGGACAGGGGACACCCCTTCGAACACCGGGGAGCTGTTTTTT
NA	TRBV7-8	NA	TRBJ2-7	14	CASSRPGKSYEQYF	TGTGCCAGCAGCCGACCAGGGAAATCCTACGAGCAGTACTTC
large	TRBV2	NA	TRBJ2-1	14	CASSEDPGWIEQFF	TGTGCCAGCAGTGAAGATCCAGGGTGGATTGAGCAGTTCTTC
NA	TRBV6-5	TRBD1	TRBJ2-1	15	CASSLDRGYSDEQFF	TGTGCCAGCAGCTTGGACAGGGGATACTCGGACGAGCAGTTCTTC